The clone carrying this T cell receptor beta chain has at least ten counts. The target antigen is unknown. In TCRdb, the PCR reads were re-called with MiXCR into one record per CDR3 protein. In the table there are about 40,000 distinct CDR3 sequences, about a fifth of which are singletons. This CDR3 is 15 amino acids long. The V gene end was trimmed by 0 bases and the J gene end by 2 bases; junction bases not matched to a gene: 4. Germline assignment: CDR1 SGHRS and CDR2 YFSETQ. The entry originates in a study of molecular identifiers for immune sequencing clone quantification. Study outcomes and limitations: Spiked Jurkat TCR RNA from one cell was reportedly detectable among approximately 1 million naive cells.

The receptor's source is a human donor in good health. Some libraries in this study had Jurkat cell RNA spiked in. Sequencing used naive CD8+ T cells from blood, with Jurkat cell RNA spiked in. The subset: FACS-sorted CD8+CD4-CCR7+CD45RA+ naive T cells. The chain carries TRBV5-1 and TRBJ2-7; TRBD2 matches at 8 bases. The CDR3 nucleotides are TGCGCCAGCAGCTTGGTACTAGCGGCGACCTACGAGCAGTACTTC. This sequence encodes CASSLVLAATYEQYF.